These T cell receptor beta chains were read from a single sample in a study of blood T cell repertoires in COVID-19. This table comes from immunoSEQ multiplex PCR, and its TCRdb copy is limited to in-frame clones, with some not included. The sample lists 40,000 to 45,000 clones, around nine tenths seen once, with under 0.4% in the top ten. The sequenced sample consisted of peripheral blood. The source is a man aged 45-65 years with COVID-19, enrolled during active disease. Each CDR3 is given with its conserved first and last residue. A D gene is named only where the DNA matches it firmly.

V gene	D gene	J gene	CDR3 protein
TRBV11-2	TRBD1	TRBJ1-1	CASRMTGRFTEAFF
TRBV6-5	-	TRBJ1-5	CASSVLSSSNQPQHF
TRBV7-8	-	TRBJ1-3	CASSLFLWGPEDTIYF
TRBV6-2/TRBV6-3	-	TRBJ2-7	CASSYSSGSYEQYF
TRBV11-2	TRBD2	TRBJ2-2	CASSRGGGSNTGELFF
TRBV7-9	-	TRBJ1-3	CASSSLQGANTIYF
TRBV5-1	TRBD1	TRBJ2-5	CASRNRGRQETQYF
TRBV28	-	TRBJ1-1	CASTAGTEAFF
TRBV11-2	TRBD1	TRBJ1-1	CASSFGDSTEAFF
TRBV7-9	-	TRBJ2-1	CASSLALSVNEQFF
TRBV6-6	TRBD1	TRBJ1-5	CASSYRQGGNQPQHF
TRBV4-1	-	TRBJ1-1	CASSQGNQGKRSNTEAFF
TRBV5-7	-	TRBJ2-2	CASSFWGRGTGELFF
TRBV11-2	TRBD1	TRBJ1-1	CASSSVQGAQRTEAFF
TRBV4-1	TRBD1	TRBJ1-5	CASSQGAQRGLNQPQHF
TRBV7-8	TRBD1	TRBJ1-6	CASSLVGDRGNSPLHF
TRBV5-1	TRBD2	TRBJ2-3	CASSYRTSGSGTDTQYF
TRBV6-4	-	TRBJ2-2	CASSPGLHPGELFF
TRBV7-2	TRBD1	TRBJ1-1	CASSPTRGVTEAFF
TRBV19	TRBD1	TRBJ1-4	CASTAGTGNEKLFF
TRBV3-1/TRBV3-2	TRBD2	TRBJ2-1	CASSKNAPRAGGRNNEQFF
TRBV19	TRBD1	TRBJ2-7	CASTRTGGSYEQYF